The 24 T cell receptor beta chains presented below share a single source sample, sequenced in a study of CD8+CD57+ T cells in acquired aplastic anemia. TCR beta VDJ and CDR3 profiles were obtained from a genomic DNA template. One entry per CDR3 protein results from TCRdb running MiXCR on the reads. The repertoire holds approximately 180,000 distinct CDR3 sequences, with under 55% as singletons. Patients included in sequencing had previously demonstrated CD8+CD57+ cell expansion by flow cytometry. What was sequenced was sorted CD4+, CD8+, or CD8+CD57+ T cells (not recorded which) from PBMCs. These receptors all stem from a human donor with aplastic anemia.

V gene TRBV11-3 combines with J gene TRBJ2-7; D gene uncertain. Germline values: CDR1 SGHNT, CDR2 YENEEA. The CDR3 spans 12 residues. The V end lost 2 bases, the J end lost 3 bases, and 5 bases lay between the germline ends. This chain's CDR3 is CASSLTDYEQYF. The CDR3 DNA reads as TGTGCCAGCAGCTTAACGGACTACGAGCAGTACTTC.

This clonotype was detected many times. The V and J genes are TRBV12-5 and TRBJ2-3; D is possibly TRBD2 (6 bases). Looked up from germline, CDR1 is LGHNT and CDR2 is FRNRAP. The CDR3 covers 11 residues. Trimming pared 5 bases from V and 8 bases from J, leaving 8 bases between. This CDR3 reads CASGTGGTQYF. CDR3 nucleotide sequence: TGTGCTAGTGGTACCGGGGGTACGCAGTATTTT.

The chain joins TRBV10-3 to TRBJ2-7; D gene ambiguous. CDR3 size: 12 residues. V was cut by 6 bases and J by 0 bases, with 6 bases left in between. CDR1 and CDR2 (germline): ENHRY, SYGVKD. In DNA form, the CDR3 reads TGTGCCATCAGGGGCAGCTCCTACGAGCAGTACTTC. Its protein is CAIRGSSYEQYF.

The chain uses TRBV24-1 and TRBJ2-7, with D uncertain. Trimming took 1 base from V and 3 from J, leaving 9 bases between them. Per the germline V gene, CDR1 is KGHDR and CDR2 is SFDVKD. This CDR3 region has 14 residues. CDR3 sequence: CATSDFSSGYEQYF. CDR3 sequence (DNA): TGTGCCACCAGTGATTTTTCGTCGGGCTACGAGCAGTACTTC.

This clonotype was recorded many times. As DNA, the CDR3 is TGTGCCAGCAGCTTGGGAAGAGATACGCAGTATTTT. Its translation is CASSLGRDTQYF. The rearrangement joins TRBV11-2 to TRBJ2-3; D call uncertain. CDR1 and CDR2 (germline): SGHAT, FQNNGV. V lost 3 bases and J 5 bases, leaving 6 bases between the germline ends. The CDR3 is 12 amino acids.

Ten or more counts support this clonotype. The CDR3 loop is CASSTTDNSPLHF. DNA of the CDR3: TGTGCCAGTAGTACCACCGATAATTCACCCCTCCACTTT. The V gene is TRBV19, the J gene TRBJ1-6; D is uncertain. Looked up from germline, CDR1 is LNHDA and CDR2 is SQIVND (reference sequence). The CDR3 runs to 13 residues. Between the trimmed V and J ends, which lost 4 bases and 5 bases, there was a span of 6 bases.

This clonotype showed up just a few times. This chain connects TRBV7-9 to TRBJ2-7; D unclear. CDR3 length equals 12 residues. Trimming took 4 bases from V and 7 from J, leaving 11 bases between them. Germline loops: CDR1 SEHNR, CDR2 FQNEAQ (reference sequence). The CDR3 protein is CASSYYPGEQYF. CDR3 nucleotide sequence: TGTGCCAGCAGCTACTACCCTGGGGAGCAGTACTTC.

The rearrangement uses TRBV3-1 and TRBJ1-4; D not resolved. This CDR3 is built from 12 residues. Deletions cut 5 bases from V and 8 bases from J, with 9 bases between. The germline V gene encodes CDR1 LGHDT and CDR2 YNNKEL (reference sequence). CDR3 sequence: CASSDLGEKLFF. The CDR3 nucleotides read TGTGCCAGCAGCGACCTCGGGGAAAAACTGTTTTTT.

This clonotype showed up just once. The chain uses TRBV29-1 and TRBJ1-2, with TRBD1 matching 8 bases. Per germline, CDR1 SQVTM and CDR2 ANQGSEA. V dropped 7 bases and J dropped 7; count of bases not matched to a gene: 5. The CDR3 covers 11 residues. CDR3 loop: CSAYRGFGYTF. DNA of the CDR3: TGCAGCGCCTACAGGGGGTTTGGCTACACCTTC.

This clonotype came up many times. The chain combines TRBV6-2 or TRBV6-3 with TRBJ2-1, with 10 bases aligning to TRBD2. V dropped 2 bases and J dropped 4; count of bases not matched to a gene: 8. Per germline, CDR1 MNHEY and CDR2 SVGEGT. The CDR3 is made up of 17 amino acids. CDR3 residues: CASSYSPLAGVYNEQFF. CDR3 coding DNA: TGTGCCAGCAGTTACAGCCCCCTAGCGGGGGTGTACAATGAGCAGTTCTTC.

This clonotype was detected many times. V is TRBV13 and J is TRBJ1-5, with D perhaps TRBD1 (5 bases). The CDR3 totals 14 residues. In germline, CDR1 is PRHDT, CDR2 FYEKMQ (reference sequence). V lost 5 bases, J lost 0 bases, and 8 bases lay in between. The DNA for the CDR3 is TGTGCCAGCAGCCCTGGGGGTAGCAATCAGCCCCAGCATTTT. Translated, it gives CASSPGGSNQPQHF.

Turning to this clonotype: A clone one base away is much larger, so this may be a read error. The chain uses TRBV6-1 and TRBJ1-2; a possible D gene is TRBD1 (5 bases). Germline V gives CDR1 MNHNS, CDR2 SASEGT. The CDR3 spans 16 residues. V dropped 8 bases and J dropped 3 bases, with 22 bases sitting between them. The CDR3 protein is CASGQDGAWRDYGYTF. CDR3 DNA: TGTGCCAGCGGTCAAGACGGGGCCTGGAGGGACTATGGCTACACCTTC.

This chain connects TRBV7-9 to TRBJ2-2; weak D call: TRBD1 (5 bases). Trimming removed 6 bases at V and 8 bases at J, with 10 bases between. The germline CDR1 and CDR2 sequences are SEHNR and FQNEAQ (reference sequence). The CDR3 is 12 residues long. CDR3 residues: CASREGVGELFF. In DNA form, the CDR3 reads TGTGCCAGCAGGGAAGGGGTAGGGGAGCTGTTTTTT. The full variable domain, with the rest looked up from reference TRBV7-9 and TRBJ2-2, is DTGVSQNPRHKITKRGQNVTFRCDPISEHNRLYWYRQTLGQGPEFLTYFQNEAQLEKSRLLSDRFSAERPKGSFSTLEIQRTEQGDSAMYLCASREGVGELFFGEGSRLTVL.

This chain connects TRBV7-9 to TRBJ2-5; D call uncertain. The CDR3 totals 12 residues. V shed 4 bases and J shed 10 bases, with 13 bases lying between them. Germline loops: CDR1 SEHNR, CDR2 FQNEAQ (reference sequence). The DNA for the CDR3 is TGTGCCAGCAGCTCCCACCAGCCCAGCCAGTACTTC. The encoded protein is CASSSHQPSQYF.

The chain carries TRBV24-1 and TRBJ1-2; 11 bases map to TRBD1. The CDR3 is 14 residues long. Unmatched junction bases numbered 2, after V lost 5 bases and J lost 4 bases. The germline V gene encodes CDR1 KGHDR and CDR2 SFDVKD. CDR3 region: CATSAGTGGYGYTF. Here the CDR3 DNA reads TGTGCCACCAGTGCCGGGACAGGGGGCTATGGCTACACCTTC.

In this sample, this clonotype turned up once. In this CDR3 the conserved last residue, phenylalanine or tryptophan, is missing, so a read error is likely. The limits of the CDR3 on the DNA are not certain, so only TCRdb's listed CDR3 is given. J is TRBJ2-2 and V is TRBV2; the D call TRBD2 from the table was never checked on the DNA. Germline V CDR1 and CDR2: SNHLY, FYNNEI. The CDR3 is 9 residues long, counting both termini. CDR3 sequence: CASSALAGG.

The V and J genes are TRBV10-3 and TRBJ1-1; D is unresolved. Germline loops: CDR1 ENHRY, CDR2 SYGVKD. The CDR3 extends over 11 amino acids. Trimming took 7 bases from V and 1 from J, leaving 4 bases between them. CDR3 protein: CAIIKNTEAFF. In nucleotides, the CDR3 is TGTGCCATCATAAAGAACACTGAAGCTTTCTTT.

This rearrangement joins TRBV25-1 to TRBJ2-3, with 7 bases matching TRBD2. V lost 7 bases to trimming and J lost 0 bases; unmatched junction nucleotides: 7. There are 15 residues in the CDR3. Germline V gene sequence: CDR1 MGHDK, CDR2 SYGVNS. The CDR3 loop reads CASMRVSGSTDTQYF. The DNA for the CDR3 is TGTGCCAGCATGAGGGTTAGCGGGAGCACAGATACGCAGTATTTT.

This clonotype came up many times. The chain combines TRBV5-1 with TRBJ2-5; no firm D call. Per the germline V gene, CDR1 is SGHRS and CDR2 is YFSETQ. Between the trimmed V and J ends, which lost 3 bases and 7 bases, there was a span of 13 bases. The CDR3 consists of 13 residues. The CDR3 DNA follows: TGCGCCAGCAGCTACGGGCCAACGGGGACCCAGTACTTC. It yields the protein CASSYGPTGTQYF.

This clonotype was counted ten times or more. The chain couples TRBV15 to TRBJ2-7, with a possible D match to TRBD2 (5 bases). CDR3 size: 14 residues. The V end was cut by 0 bases, the J end by 4 bases, with 10 bases between. Germline CDR1 LNHNV, CDR2 YYDKDF (reference sequence). The CDR3: CATSRDLGSYEQYF. The CDR3 coding sequence is TGTGCCACCAGCAGAGATCTGGGGAGTTACGAGCAGTACTTC.

At least ten counts were recorded for this clonotype. The chain has TRBV7-8 and TRBJ2-5; 8 positions match TRBD1. V was clipped by 7 bases and J by 1 base; unmatched bases: 20. The CDR3 contains 19 residues. Germline V gives CDR1 SGHVS, CDR2 FQNEAQ. As DNA, the CDR3 is TGTGCCAGCAACAAGGACAGGGTGGCGGAAAGCAAGACCCAAGAGACCCAGTACTTC. Protein product: CASNKDRVAESKTQETQYF. The full variable domain, rest sourced from reference TRBV7-8 and TRBJ2-5, is GAGVSQSPRYKVAKRGQDVALRCDPISGHVSLFWYQQALGQGPEFLTYFQNEAQLDKSGLPSDRFFAERPEGSVSTLKIQRTQQEDSAVYLCASNKDRVAESKTQETQYFGPGTRLLVL.

This clonotype has ten or more counts. The gene calls are TRBV5-1 and TRBJ1-1, with TRBD1 matching 10 bases. This CDR3 has 15 residues. Trimming at V came to 6 bases and at J to 0 bases, leaving 5 bases not matched to a gene. Germline CDR1 reads SGHRS; CDR2 reads YFSETQ. The CDR3 loop reads CASTRTGGVNTEAFF. CDR3 coding DNA: TGCGCCAGCACTAGGACAGGGGGGGTGAACACTGAAGCTTTCTTT.

The J gene is TRBJ1-5, the V gene TRBV10-3, with D hard to call. Germline V gene sequence: CDR1 ENHRY, CDR2 SYGVKD. CDR3 size: 13 residues. Between the trimmed V and J ends, which lost 11 bases and 2 bases, there was a span of 13 bases. CDR3 protein: CAAGMAGNQPQHF. Here the CDR3 DNA reads TGTGCCGCCGGGATGGCAGGCAATCAGCCCCAGCATTTT.

V and J are TRBV20-1 and TRBJ2-4, with TRBD1 matching over 10 bases. J lost 3 bases, V lost 3 bases, and 8 bases had no gene match. This CDR3 contains 16 residues. Germline V gives CDR1 DFQATT, CDR2 SNEGSKA (reference sequence). The CDR3 sequence is CSARAQTGGYKNIQYF. CDR3 in DNA: TGCAGTGCTAGGGCCCAGACAGGGGGCTACAAAAACATTCAGTACTTC.